This T cell receptor beta chain was obtained from a study of T-cell reconstitution after alpha-beta-depleted transplantation in children (dated by TCRdb to 2016 to 2017). As for the study more broadly: Using TCR repertoire profiling, the study followed T-cell immune reconstitution in a quantitative way in children after TCRalphabeta/CD19-depleted allogeneic hematopoietic cell transplantation.

Library construction relied on PCR. Sequencing used an Illumina HiSeq 2500. TCR library preparation used molecular barcoding, with unique molecular identifiers applied to normalize quantification of the TCRbeta repertoire. The public reads were run again by TCRdb, first through fastp at Q25 and then through MiXCR, and only productive beta chains were kept. All rows with the same CDR3 protein become a single entry with the most common DNA and genes. The sample table lists some 340,000 distinct CDR3 sequences, 10% to 13% of them with a count of one. The ten largest clonotypes hold approximately 2.3% of the sample. The CDR3 sequence holds 14 residues, the cysteine and phenylalanine included. Just the 42-base CDR3 DNA is kept, in frame starting at base 1. CDR1 and CDR2 were assigned from the germline V gene as SGHRS and YFSETQ. For this chain, trimming is 1 base at the V end and 2 bases at the J end, and the number of junction bases without a gene match is 2.

About this clonotype itself: Its antigen is still unknown. Qualities for individual bases were not recorded, and no much larger clone is one base off.

The chain is made from TRBV5-1 and TRBJ2-5; a stretch of 7 junction bases matches TRBD2. The sequencing here drew on PBMCs from the stem cell graft donor, taken from the stem cell graft. The clonotype comes from a human donor who donated a stem cell graft to a child with acute lymphoblastic leukemia. The DNA sequence reads TGCGCCAGCAGCTTGCGGGGGGATCAAGAGACCCAGTACTTC. Its protein is CASSLRGDQETQYF.